The 6 T cell receptor beta chains below all came from one sample that was sequenced in a study of blood T cell repertoires in COVID-19. Sequencing used immunoSEQ multiplex PCR; TCRdb keeps in-frame clones, though not all of them. The table records about 260,000 clones, approximately 89% of them present only once. The source material was PBMCs or T cells enriched from blood (not recorded which). Receptor source: a middle-aged man who had been exposed to COVID-19.

The V gene is TRBV18, the J gene TRBJ2-1; 10 nucleotides line up with TRBD2. V lost 0 bases to trimming and J lost 2 bases; unmatched junction nucleotides: 10. In germline, CDR1 is KGHSH, CDR2 LQKENI. The CDR3 contains 19 residues. The CDR3 DNA reads as TGTGCCAGCTCACCACCGACTAGCGGGCCTTGGGACACCTACAATGAGCAGTTCTTC. This codes for CASSPPTSGPWDTYNEQFF.

The chain combines TRBV5-1 with TRBJ1-2; 7 bases agree with TRBD1. Germline CDR1 SGHRS, CDR2 YFSETQ. V shed 0 bases, J shed 4 bases, and the junction held 6 bases outside the gene matches. This CDR3 is built from 15 residues. In DNA form, the CDR3 reads TGCGCCAGCAGCTTGGAGGAGGGGGCCAGCTATGGCTACACCTTC. It encodes CASSLEEGASYGYTF.

This clone has a handful of counts. The chain combines TRBV20-1 with TRBJ1-5; D may be TRBD1 (6 bases). Germline V gives CDR1 DFQATT, CDR2 SNEGSKA (reference sequence). This CDR3 spans 16 amino acids. V was cut by 3 bases and J by 4 bases, with 19 bases left in between. CDR3 sequence reads: CSASHPNRVGNQPQHF. CDR3 nucleotides: TGCAGTGCTAGTCACCCCAACAGGGTTGGTAATCAGCCCCAGCATTTT.

This rearrangement joins TRBV9 to TRBJ2-3, with TRBD1 identical over 9 bases. V shed 1 base, J shed 6 bases, and the junction held 3 bases outside the gene matches. The germline CDR1 and CDR2 sequences are SGDLS and YYNGEE. The CDR3 is made up of 14 amino acids. The CDR3 DNA follows: TGTGCCAGCAGCGTAACAACAGGGGGCGATACGCAGTATTTT. This codes for CASSVTTGGDTQYF.

This chain connects TRBV5-4 to TRBJ2-1, with a possible D match to TRBD2 (6 bases). Trimming removed 3 bases at V and 9 bases at J, with 19 bases between. Germline CDR1 is SGHNT and CDR2 is YYREEE (reference sequence). The CDR3 consists of 15 residues. The CDR3: CASSSSLGGSLEQFF. The CDR3 DNA follows: TGTGCCAGCAGCTCGTCATTGGGAGGTTCCCTTGAGCAGTTCTTC.

The J gene is TRBJ2-7, the V gene TRBV9; D is perhaps TRBD2 (6 bases). The CDR3 contains 14 residues. Germline lookup yields CDR1 SGDLS and CDR2 YYNGEE. With 4 bases removed from V and 5 bases from J, the gap between germline ends came to 16 bases. The CDR3 region is CASSRRDSMDEQYF. The CDR3 DNA sequence: TGTGCCAGCAGCCGCCGGGACTCGATGGACGAGCAGTACTTC.